What follows is one TCR beta chain and its context. Its cognate antigen is unknown. V lost 5 bases, J lost 16 bases, and 12 bases lay in between. The CDR3 totals 10 residues. Germline values: CDR1 SGHRS, CDR2 YFSETQ. The sample is drawn from a study of cytomegalovirus exposure and HLA in healthy donors. Study at large: The 95 to 150 validation repertoires used a platform that matched the one used for the roughly 700 first-cohort repertoires, as a later analysis reported.

This table comes from immunoSEQ multiplex PCR, and its TCRdb copy is limited to in-frame clones, with some not included. The top ten hold 1.7% of the sample, which has about 64,000 clones, around 88% seen once. Overall study findings and caveats: The study labeled 150 to 200 TCR beta chains cytomegalovirus-associated. Cytomegalovirus status was reportedly diagnosed by the classifier with high sensitivity and specificity.

The receptor's source is a woman between 18 and 29 years old in good health and CMV-seronegative. The source material was PBMCs. The rearrangement links TRBV5-1 to TRBJ2-2; D may be TRBD2 (6 bases). The DNA for the CDR3 is TGCGCCAGCAGGGGGGGACCGCCGTTTTTT. It translates to CASRGGPPFF.